Described below is a single T cell receptor (beta chain) sequence and its context. The data were taken from a study of blood T cell repertoires in COVID-19. Study-wide background: Some COVID-19 samples were acute and others convalescent; all came from the United States, Italy and Spain. T cells, B-cell-depleted T cells, or PBMCs supplied cDNA or gDNA.

Germline assignment: CDR1 MNHEY and CDR2 SVGAGI. This CDR3 is 12 amino acids long. V dropped 2 bases and J dropped 8 bases, with 9 bases sitting between them. As handled by the study authors: Counts of nucleated cells, estimated from reference gene primer amplification, were obtained. The data were produced by immunoSEQ multiplex PCR, yet TCRdb's version contains in-frame clones alone and is incomplete. V, J and clone size derive from that table, while D and trimming were established from the DNA sequence. Here the sample spans 210,000 or so clones, approximately 81% being singletons. The sample taken for sequencing was peripheral blood. The source is a human donor in a cohort sampled during active COVID-19. The V call is TRBV6-5, the J call TRBJ1-2; no clear D. CDR3 bases: TGTGCCAGCAGTTACGCCGCGGGGGGCTACACCTTC. Its protein product is CASSYAAGGYTF.